This T cell receptor beta chain was identified during a study of control samples from healthy donors and cancer patients. Some clones are missing from TCRdb's copy, which holds only in-frame ones; the method was immunoSEQ multiplex PCR. The table shows roughly 370,000 clones, with 80% to 95% occurring only once. Germline-derived CDR1 and CDR2 are SGHTA and FQGNSA. This CDR3 has 16 residues. Trimming cost V 5 bases and J 3 bases, with 19 bases left between them. Sequenced material: PBMCs. The chain links TRBV7-2 to TRBJ1-2; D is undetermined. This clonotype was sampled from a man in his forties with head and neck cancer. The CDR3 coding sequence is TGTGCCAGCAGCGCTCGAGGCGGGCGCGCGGACTATGGCTACACCTTC. This translates into CASSARGGRADYGYTF.